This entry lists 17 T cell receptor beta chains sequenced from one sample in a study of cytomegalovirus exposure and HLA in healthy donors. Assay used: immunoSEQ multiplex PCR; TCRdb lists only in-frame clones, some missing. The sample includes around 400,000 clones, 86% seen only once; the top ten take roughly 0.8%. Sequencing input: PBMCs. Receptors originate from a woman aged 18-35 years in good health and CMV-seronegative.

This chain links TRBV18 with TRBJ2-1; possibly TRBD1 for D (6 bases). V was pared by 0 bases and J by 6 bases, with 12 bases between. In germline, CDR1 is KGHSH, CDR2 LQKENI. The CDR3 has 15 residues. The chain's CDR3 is CASSPPTGRRNEQFF. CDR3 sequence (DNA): TGTGCCAGCTCACCACCAACAGGGAGACGCAATGAGCAGTTCTTC.

CDR3 residues: CASAGSPSSYEQYF. DNA for the CDR3: TGTGCCAGCGCAGGTTCCCCCTCCTCCTACGAGCAGTACTTC. This sequence joins TRBV27 and TRBJ2-7, with D unclear. CDR1 MNHEY and CDR2 SMNVEV come from the germline V gene (reference sequence). The CDR3 is made up of 14 amino acids. The V end lost 8 bases, the J end lost 0 bases, and 14 bases lay between the germline ends.

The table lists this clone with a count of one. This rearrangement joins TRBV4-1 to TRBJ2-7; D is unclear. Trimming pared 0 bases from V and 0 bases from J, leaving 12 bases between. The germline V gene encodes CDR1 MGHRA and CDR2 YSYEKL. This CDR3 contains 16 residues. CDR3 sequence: CASSQDYMESSYEQYF. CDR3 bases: TGCGCCAGCAGCCAAGATTATATGGAGAGCTCCTACGAGCAGTACTTC.

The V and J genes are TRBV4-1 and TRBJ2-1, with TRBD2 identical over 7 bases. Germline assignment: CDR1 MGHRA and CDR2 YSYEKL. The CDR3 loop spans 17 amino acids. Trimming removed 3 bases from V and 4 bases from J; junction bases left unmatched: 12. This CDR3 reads CASSHPLLAPTYNEQFF. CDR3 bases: TGCGCCAGCAGCCACCCGTTACTAGCGCCTACTTACAATGAGCAGTTCTTC.

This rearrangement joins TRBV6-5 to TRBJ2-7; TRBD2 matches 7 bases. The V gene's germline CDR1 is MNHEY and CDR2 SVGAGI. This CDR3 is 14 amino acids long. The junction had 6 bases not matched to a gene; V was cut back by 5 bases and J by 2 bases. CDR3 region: CASSEWGGPYEQYF. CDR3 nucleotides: TGTGCCAGCAGTGAATGGGGGGGTCCCTACGAGCAGTACTTC.

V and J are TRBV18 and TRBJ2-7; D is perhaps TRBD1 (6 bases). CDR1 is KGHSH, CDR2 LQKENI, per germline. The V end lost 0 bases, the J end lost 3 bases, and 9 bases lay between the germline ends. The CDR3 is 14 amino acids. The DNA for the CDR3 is TGTGCCAGCTCACCACCCGGACAGAACTACGAGCAGTACTTC. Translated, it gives CASSPPGQNYEQYF.

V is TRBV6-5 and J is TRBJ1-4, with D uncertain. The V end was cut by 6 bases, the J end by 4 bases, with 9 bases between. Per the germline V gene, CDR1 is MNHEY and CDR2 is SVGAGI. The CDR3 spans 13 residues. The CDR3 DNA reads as TGTGCCAGCAGCTTCCAGATTAATGAAAAACTGTTTTTT. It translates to CASSFQINEKLFF.

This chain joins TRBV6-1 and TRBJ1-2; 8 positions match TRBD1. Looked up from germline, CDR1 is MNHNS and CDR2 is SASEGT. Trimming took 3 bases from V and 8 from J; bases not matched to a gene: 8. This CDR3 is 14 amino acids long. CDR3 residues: CASSDDRGKGGYTF. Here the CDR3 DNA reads TGTGCCAGCAGTGACGACAGGGGCAAAGGGGGCTACACCTTC.

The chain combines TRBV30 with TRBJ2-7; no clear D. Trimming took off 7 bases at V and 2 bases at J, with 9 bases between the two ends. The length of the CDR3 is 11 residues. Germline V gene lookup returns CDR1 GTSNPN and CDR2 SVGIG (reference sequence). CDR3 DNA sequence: TGTGCCTTGACTGATCCCTACGAGCAGTACTTC. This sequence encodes CALTDPYEQYF.

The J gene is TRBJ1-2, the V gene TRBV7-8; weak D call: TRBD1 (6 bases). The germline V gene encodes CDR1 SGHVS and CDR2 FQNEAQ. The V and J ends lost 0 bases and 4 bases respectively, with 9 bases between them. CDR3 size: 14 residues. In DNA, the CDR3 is TGTGCCAGCAGCTTAGCGGGGGCTCTCTATGGCTACACCTTC. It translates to CASSLAGALYGYTF.

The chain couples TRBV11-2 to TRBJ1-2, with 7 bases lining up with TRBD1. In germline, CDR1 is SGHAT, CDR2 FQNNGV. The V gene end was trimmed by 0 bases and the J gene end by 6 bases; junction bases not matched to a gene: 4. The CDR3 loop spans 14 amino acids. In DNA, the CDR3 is TGTGCCAGCAGCTTAGAAATAGGGGGCAATGGCTACACCTTC. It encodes CASSLEIGGNGYTF.

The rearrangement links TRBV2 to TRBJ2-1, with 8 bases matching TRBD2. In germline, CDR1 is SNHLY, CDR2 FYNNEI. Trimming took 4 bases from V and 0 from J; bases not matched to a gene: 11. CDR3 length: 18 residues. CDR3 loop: CASSGFPSGGLSYNEQFF. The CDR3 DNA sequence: TGTGCCAGCAGTGGTTTCCCGAGCGGGGGCCTCTCCTACAATGAGCAGTTCTTC.

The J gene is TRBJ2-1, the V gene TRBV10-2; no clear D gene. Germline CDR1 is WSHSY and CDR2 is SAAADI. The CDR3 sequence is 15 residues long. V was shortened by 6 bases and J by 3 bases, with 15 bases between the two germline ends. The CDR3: CASSLSVALYNEQFF. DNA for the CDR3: TGCGCCAGCAGCCTGAGCGTTGCACTCTACAATGAGCAGTTCTTC.

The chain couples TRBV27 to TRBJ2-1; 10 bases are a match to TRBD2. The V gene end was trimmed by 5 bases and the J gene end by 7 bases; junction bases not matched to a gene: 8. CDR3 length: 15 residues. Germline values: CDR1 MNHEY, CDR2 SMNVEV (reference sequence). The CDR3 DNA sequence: TGTGCCAGCAGTCTTTCGGGTAGCGGGAGGAATGAGCAGTTCTTC. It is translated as CASSLSGSGRNEQFF.

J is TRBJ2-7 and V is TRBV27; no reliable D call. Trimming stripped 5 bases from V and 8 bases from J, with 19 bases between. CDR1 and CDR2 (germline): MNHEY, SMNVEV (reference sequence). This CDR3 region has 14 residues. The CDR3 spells CASSTARRVGQQYF. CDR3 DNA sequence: TGTGCCAGCAGTACCGCACGCCGGGTAGGTCAGCAGTACTTC.

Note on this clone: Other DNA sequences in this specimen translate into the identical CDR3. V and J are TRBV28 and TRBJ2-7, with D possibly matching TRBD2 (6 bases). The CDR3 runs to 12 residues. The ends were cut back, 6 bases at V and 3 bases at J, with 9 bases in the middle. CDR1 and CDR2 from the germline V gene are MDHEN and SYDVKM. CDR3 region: CASSGGLYEQYF. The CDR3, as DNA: TGTGCCAGCAGCGGGGGACTCTACGAGCAGTACTTC.

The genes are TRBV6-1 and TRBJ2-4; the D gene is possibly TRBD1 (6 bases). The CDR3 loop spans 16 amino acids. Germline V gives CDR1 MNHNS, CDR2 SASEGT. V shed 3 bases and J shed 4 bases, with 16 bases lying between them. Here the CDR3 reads CASSEGAYWGKNIQYF. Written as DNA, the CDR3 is TGTGCCAGCAGTGAGGGGGCCTACTGGGGGAAAAACATTCAGTACTTC.